This T cell receptor (beta chain) stems from a study of regulatory T cells in long-lasting Graves disease. Regarding the study as a whole: New patients shared about 880 public clonotypes, fewer than the approximately 2,700 shared by persistent patients.

Remarks on this clonotype: Its antigen is unidentified.

Time point noted: newly diagnosed GD, antithyroid drugs for less than 3 months. The TCR library was prepared using RNA isolated from PBMCs. Relying on iRepertoire HTBI primers and Arm-PCR of CDR3 regions, the team built TCR beta libraries. MiXCR was run by TCRdb on the multiplex PCR reads, yielding one entry per CDR3 protein. The sample shows roughly 560,000 distinct CDR3 sequences, roughly 15% of them seen only once. These data were also filed under a second study, of T cells in Graves' hyperthyroidism and ophthalmopathy. This second study notes: Researchers ran a first-round RT-PCR on the TCR CDR3 using the HTBI primer set. Appearing also in blood were most of the thyroid clonotypes expanded above 0.001.

The sequences come from peripheral blood mononuclear cells (PBMCs), collected at new diagnosis, from a patient treated with antithyroid drugs. The TCR originated in a woman in her forties or fifties with Graves disease.

The CDR3 is CASSMGRNQPQHF. CDR3 coding DNA: TGTGCCAGTAGTATGGGCAGAAATCAGCCCCAGCATTTT. The chain employs TRBV19 and TRBJ1-5; no definite D call. This CDR3 region has 13 residues. The germline CDR1 and CDR2 sequences are LNHDA and SQIVND (reference sequence). The V and J ends lost 3 bases and 4 bases respectively, with 7 bases between them.